This TCR beta chain was found in a study of immune heterogeneity within non-small cell lung tumors. Genomic DNA from bulk tumor acted as the template, and about 600 ng was loaded per sample. Collection of several biopsies per primary tumor, spaced far apart, took place during surgery. Samples came from untreated patients having curative surgery for newly diagnosed non-small cell lung cancer. The TCR beta CDR3 region underwent multiplex PCR amplification with 32 V and 13 J primers. In TCRdb, the multiplex PCR reads were re-called with MiXCR into one record per CDR3 protein. The data show 7,000 to 9,000 distinct CDR3 sequences, with approximately 20% seen just once and around 15% held by the top ten. In its sample, this clonotype was seen many times. Germline V gene data show CDR1 as SGDLS and CDR2 as YYNGEE. CDR3 length equals 18 residues. Unmatched junction bases numbered 16, after V lost 4 bases and J lost 2 bases.

The V call is TRBV9, the J call TRBJ2-7, with TRBD2 identical over 9 bases. Sequenced input: lung tumor tissue. The receptor was derived from a man aged 55-75 years with non-small cell lung cancer. The CDR3 loop reads CASSYPGLLAGFAYEQYF. CDR3 coding DNA: TGTGCCAGCAGCTATCCGGGTCTGCTAGCGGGATTCGCCTACGAGCAGTACTTC.